This T cell receptor beta chain was sequenced for a study of blood T cell repertoires in COVID-19. Study-level background: The study drew acute and convalescent COVID-19 samples from the United States, Italy and Spain. In each case, the material was cDNA or gDNA derived from T cells, B-cell-depleted T cells, or PBMCs.

Germline assignment: CDR1 WNHNN and CDR2 SYGVQD (reference sequence). Deletions cut 8 bases from V and 2 bases from J, with 14 bases between. There are 14 residues in the CDR3. Produced via immunoSEQ multiplex PCR; TCRdb's table is partial and in-frame only. This sample carries approximately 500,000 clones, about 89% of them seen once, and the ten largest clones take about 8.2%. The V and J genes are TRBV10-1 and TRBJ2-3, with D possibly TRBD1 on 5 matching bases. The TCR was taken from a woman aged 45 to 65 with COVID-19, enrolled during active disease. What was sequenced was peripheral blood. The CDR3 DNA is TGCGCCAGCTCCCGAGACAGAAACACAGATACGCAGTATTTT. Amino acids: CASSRDRNTDTQYF.